Listed below are T cell receptor beta chains from one sample, sequenced in a study of shared clonotypes between healthy human individuals. Profiling relied on immunoSEQ multiplex PCR, and the TCRdb table lists in-frame clones only, not all of them. Here the sample spans about 480,000 clones, approximately 79% being singletons. Sequenced material: PBMCs. Receptors were obtained from a woman aged 35 to 49 in good health. Some clones in this sample may be carry-over from other donors' samples. Each CDR3 is given with its conserved first and last residue. A D gene is named only where the DNA matches it firmly. Clone size is given for some rows only: seen once, a few or many times, or a class if the clone is expanded.

j_call: TRBJ2-1; d_call: TRBD2; clone_size: NA; v_call: TRBV4-2; cdr3_nt: TGTGCCAGCAGCCAAGAACTAGCGGGAAGTAACAATGAGCAGTTCTTC; cdr3_aa: CASSQELAGSNNEQFF
j_call: TRBJ2-7; d_call: TRBD1; clone_size: NA; v_call: TRBV10-3; cdr3_nt: TGTGCCATCAGAGGCGACAGGGGAAGTTACGAGCAGTACTTC; cdr3_aa: CAIRGDRGSYEQYF
j_call: TRBJ1-1; d_call: TRBD1; clone_size: NA; v_call: TRBV18; cdr3_nt: TGTGCCAGCTCACCGGGGACAGGGTGGAACACTGAAGCTTTCTTT; cdr3_aa: CASSPGTGWNTEAFF
j_call: TRBJ2-7; d_call: TRBD1; clone_size: NA; v_call: TRBV13; cdr3_nt: TGTGCCAGCAGCCGACGGGGGACAGGGTTCGACGAGCAGTACTTC; cdr3_aa: CASSRRGTGFDEQYF
j_call: TRBJ2-7; d_call: TRBD2; clone_size: NA; v_call: TRBV4-3; cdr3_nt: TGCGCCAGCAGCCAAGATGGTAGCGGGAGTGTCAACGAGCAGTACTTC; cdr3_aa: CASSQDGSGSVNEQYF
j_call: TRBJ2-5; d_call: NA; clone_size: NA; v_call: TRBV18; cdr3_nt: TGTGCCAGCTCACCAGAATTGGAGACCCAGTACTTC; cdr3_aa: CASSPELETQYF
j_call: TRBJ2-3; d_call: NA; clone_size: once; v_call: TRBV20-1; cdr3_nt: TGCAGTGCTAGAGGTTCAGATACGCAGTATTTT; cdr3_aa: CSARGSDTQYF
j_call: TRBJ2-1; d_call: NA; clone_size: NA; v_call: TRBV30; cdr3_nt: TGTGCCTGGAGTGTACCGGCGATCTTTGAGCAGTTCTTC; cdr3_aa: CAWSVPAIFEQFF
j_call: TRBJ2-1; d_call: TRBD2; clone_size: NA; v_call: TRBV5-1; cdr3_nt: TGCGCCAGCAGCGATCCCATTACACTAGCGGGAGTGGGGAATGAGCAGTTCTTC; cdr3_aa: CASSDPITLAGVGNEQFF
j_call: TRBJ1-2; d_call: NA; clone_size: NA; v_call: TRBV4-3; cdr3_nt: TGCGCCAGCAGCCAAGAAAATGCCAATGCCGGGACCTTAGCAGTCTATGGCTACACCTTC; cdr3_aa: CASSQENANAGTLAVYGYTF
j_call: TRBJ2-6; d_call: NA; clone_size: NA; v_call: TRBV19; cdr3_nt: TGTGCCAGTAGTATATCCGGGGCGACTGGGGCCAACGTCCTGACTTTC; cdr3_aa: CASSISGATGANVLTF